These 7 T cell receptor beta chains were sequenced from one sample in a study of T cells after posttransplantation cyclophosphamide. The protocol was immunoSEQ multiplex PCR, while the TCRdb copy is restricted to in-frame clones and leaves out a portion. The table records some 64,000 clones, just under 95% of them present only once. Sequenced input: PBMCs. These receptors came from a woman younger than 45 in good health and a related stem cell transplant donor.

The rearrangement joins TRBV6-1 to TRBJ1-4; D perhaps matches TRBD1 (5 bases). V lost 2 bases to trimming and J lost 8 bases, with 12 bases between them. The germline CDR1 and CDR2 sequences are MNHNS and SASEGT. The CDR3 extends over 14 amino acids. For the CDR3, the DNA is TGTGCCAGCAGTGAAACCGGGACTCGGGAAAAACTGTTTTTT. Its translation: CASSETGTREKLFF.

CDR3 coding DNA: TGTGCCAGCAGCTCTTCTCCACCCTACGAGCAGTACTTC. This codes for CASSSSPPYEQYF. This rearrangement joins TRBV6-6 to TRBJ2-7, with unresolved D. Trimming took off 6 bases at V and 2 bases at J, with 11 bases between the two ends. The CDR3 spans 13 residues. Germline V gene sequence: CDR1 MNHNY, CDR2 SVGAGI (reference sequence).

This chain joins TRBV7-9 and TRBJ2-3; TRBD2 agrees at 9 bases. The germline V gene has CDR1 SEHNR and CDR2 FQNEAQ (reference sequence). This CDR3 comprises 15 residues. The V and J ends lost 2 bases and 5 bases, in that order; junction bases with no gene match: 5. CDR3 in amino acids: CASSLRRGGLDTQYF. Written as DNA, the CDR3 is TGTGCCAGCAGCTTACGGCGGGGGGGCCTAGATACGCAGTATTTT.

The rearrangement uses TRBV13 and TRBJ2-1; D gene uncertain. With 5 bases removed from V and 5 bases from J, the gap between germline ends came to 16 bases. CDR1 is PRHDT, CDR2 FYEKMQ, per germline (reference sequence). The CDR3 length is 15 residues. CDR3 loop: CASSPPGRLNNEQFF. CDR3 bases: TGTGCCAGCAGCCCCCCTGGCCGGCTGAACAATGAGCAGTTCTTC. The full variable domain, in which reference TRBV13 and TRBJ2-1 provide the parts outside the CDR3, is AAGVIQSPRHLIKEKRETATLKCYPIPRHDTVYWYQQGPGQDPQFLISFYEKMQSDKGSIPDRFSAQQFSDYHSELNMSSLELGDSALYFCASSPPGRLNNEQFFGPGTRLTVL.

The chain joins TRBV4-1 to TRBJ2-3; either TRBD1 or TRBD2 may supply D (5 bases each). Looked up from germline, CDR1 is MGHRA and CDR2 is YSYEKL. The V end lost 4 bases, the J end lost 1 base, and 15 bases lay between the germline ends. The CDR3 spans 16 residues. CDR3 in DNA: TGCGCCAGCAGCCTTCTAAGAGTGGGGGGCACAGATACGCAGTATTTT. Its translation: CASSLLRVGGTDTQYF.

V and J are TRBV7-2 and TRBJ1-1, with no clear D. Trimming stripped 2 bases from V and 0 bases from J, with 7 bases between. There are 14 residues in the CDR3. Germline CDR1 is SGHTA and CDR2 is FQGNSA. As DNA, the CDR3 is TGTGCCAGCAGCTTAATCTATGTGAACACTGAAGCTTTCTTT. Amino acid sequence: CASSLIYVNTEAFF.

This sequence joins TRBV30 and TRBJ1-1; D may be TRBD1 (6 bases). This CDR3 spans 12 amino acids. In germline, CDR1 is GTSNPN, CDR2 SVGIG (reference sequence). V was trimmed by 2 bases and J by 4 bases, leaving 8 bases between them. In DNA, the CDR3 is TGTGCCTGGAGTAGGACAGTCACTGAAGCTTTCTTT. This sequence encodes CAWSRTVTEAFF.